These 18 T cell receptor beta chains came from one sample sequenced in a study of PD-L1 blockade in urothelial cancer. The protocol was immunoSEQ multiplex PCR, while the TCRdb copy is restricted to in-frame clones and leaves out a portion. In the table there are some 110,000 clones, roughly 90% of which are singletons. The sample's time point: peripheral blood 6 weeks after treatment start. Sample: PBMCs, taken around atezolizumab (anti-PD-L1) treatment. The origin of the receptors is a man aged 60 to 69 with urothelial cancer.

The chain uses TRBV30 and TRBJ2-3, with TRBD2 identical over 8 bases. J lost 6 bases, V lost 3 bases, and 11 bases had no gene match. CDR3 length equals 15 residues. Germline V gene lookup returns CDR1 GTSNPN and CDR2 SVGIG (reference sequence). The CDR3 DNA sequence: TGTGCCTGGAGCCTTATTGCGGGGGGTGGGGATACGCAGTATTTT. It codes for CAWSLIAGGGDTQYF.

In DNA, the CDR3 is TGTGCCAGCAGTTTTAGCGGGGGGCCATACAATGAGCAGTTCTTC. It yields the protein CASSFSGGPYNEQFF. The genes are TRBV27 and TRBJ2-1; the match to TRBD2 covers 10 bases. V lost 3 bases, J lost 4 bases, and 3 bases stayed unmatched. CDR1 MNHEY and CDR2 SMNVEV come from the germline V gene (reference sequence). The CDR3 consists of 15 residues.

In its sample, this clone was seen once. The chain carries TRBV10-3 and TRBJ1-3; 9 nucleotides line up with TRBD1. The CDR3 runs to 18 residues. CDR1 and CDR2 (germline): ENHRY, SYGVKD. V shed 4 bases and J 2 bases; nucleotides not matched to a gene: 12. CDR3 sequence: CAISGGQGSSVAGNTIYF. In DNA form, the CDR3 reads TGTGCCATCAGTGGGGGACAGGGAAGCTCGGTGGCTGGAAACACCATATATTTT.

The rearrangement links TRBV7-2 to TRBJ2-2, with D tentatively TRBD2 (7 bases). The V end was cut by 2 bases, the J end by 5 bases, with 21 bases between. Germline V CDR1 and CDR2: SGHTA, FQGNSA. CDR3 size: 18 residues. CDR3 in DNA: TGTGCCAGCAGCTTAACAATCGTCGGCAGGGGAGGGACCGGGGAGCTGTTTTTT. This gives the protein CASSLTIVGRGGTGELFF.

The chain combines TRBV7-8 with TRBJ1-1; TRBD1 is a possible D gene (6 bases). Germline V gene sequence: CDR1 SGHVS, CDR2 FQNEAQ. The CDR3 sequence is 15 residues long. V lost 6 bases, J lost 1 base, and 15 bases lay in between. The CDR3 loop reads CASSTRGAQNTEAFF. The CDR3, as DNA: TGTGCCAGCAGTACACGGGGGGCCCAGAACACTGAAGCTTTCTTT. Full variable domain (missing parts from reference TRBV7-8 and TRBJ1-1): GAGVSQSPRYKVAKRGQDVALRCDPISGHVSLFWYQQALGQGPEFLTYFQNEAQLDKSGLPSDRFFAERPEGSVSTLKIQRTQQEDSAVYLCASSTRGAQNTEAFFGQGTRLTVV.

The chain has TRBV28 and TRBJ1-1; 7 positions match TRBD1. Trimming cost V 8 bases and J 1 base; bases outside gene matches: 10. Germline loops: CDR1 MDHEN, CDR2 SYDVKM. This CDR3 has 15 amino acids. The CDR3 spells CASLIAGTENTEAFF. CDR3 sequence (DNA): TGTGCCAGCCTCATCGCCGGGACAGAGAACACTGAAGCTTTCTTT.

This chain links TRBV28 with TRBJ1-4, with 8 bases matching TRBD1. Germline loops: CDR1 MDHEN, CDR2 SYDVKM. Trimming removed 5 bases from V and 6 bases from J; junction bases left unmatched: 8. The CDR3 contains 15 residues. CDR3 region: CASSPRTGSDEKLFF. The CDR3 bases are TGTGCCAGCAGTCCCAGGACAGGGAGTGATGAAAAACTGTTTTTT.

CDR3 sequence reads: CASSFSGASYEQYF. CDR3 bases: TGTGCCAGCAGCTTCAGCGGGGCCTCCTACGAGCAGTACTTC. The chain combines TRBV5-5 with TRBJ2-7, with TRBD2 identical over 7 bases. The CDR3 contains 14 residues. Trimming took 2 bases from V and 0 from J; bases not matched to a gene: 2. CDR1 and CDR2 (germline): SGHKS, YYEKEE (reference sequence).

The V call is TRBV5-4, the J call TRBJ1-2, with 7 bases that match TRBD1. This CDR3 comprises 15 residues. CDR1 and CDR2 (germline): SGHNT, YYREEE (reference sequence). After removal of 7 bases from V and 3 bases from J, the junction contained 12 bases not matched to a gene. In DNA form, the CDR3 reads TGTGCCAGCCTCCCCGGGACAGAGAATCACTATGGCTACACCTTC. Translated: CASLPGTENHYGYTF.

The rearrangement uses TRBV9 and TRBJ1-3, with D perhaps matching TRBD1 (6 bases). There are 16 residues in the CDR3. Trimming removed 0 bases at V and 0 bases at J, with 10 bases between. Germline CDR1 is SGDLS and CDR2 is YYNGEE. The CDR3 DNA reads TGTGCCAGCAGCGTAGGGACAGTCAACTCTGGAAACACCATATATTTT. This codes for CASSVGTVNSGNTIYF.

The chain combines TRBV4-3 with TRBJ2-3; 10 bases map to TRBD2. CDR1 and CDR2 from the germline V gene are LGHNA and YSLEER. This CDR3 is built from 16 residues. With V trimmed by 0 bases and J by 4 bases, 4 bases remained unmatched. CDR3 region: CASSQDTSGRADTQYF. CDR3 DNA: TGCGCCAGCAGCCAAGATACCAGCGGGAGGGCAGATACGCAGTATTTT.

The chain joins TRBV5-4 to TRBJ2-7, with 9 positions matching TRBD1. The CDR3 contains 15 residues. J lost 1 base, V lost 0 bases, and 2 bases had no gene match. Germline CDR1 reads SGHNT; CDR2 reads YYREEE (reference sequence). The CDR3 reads CASSLGGQGSYEQYF. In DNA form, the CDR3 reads TGTGCCAGCAGCTTGGGAGGACAGGGGTCCTACGAGCAGTACTTC.

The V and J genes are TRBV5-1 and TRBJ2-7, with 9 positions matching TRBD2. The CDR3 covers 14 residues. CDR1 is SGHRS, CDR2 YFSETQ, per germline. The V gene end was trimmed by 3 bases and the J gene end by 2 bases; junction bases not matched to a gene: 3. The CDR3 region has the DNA TGCGCCAGCAGCTCCGGGACTAGCACCTACGAGCAGTACTTC. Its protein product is CASSSGTSTYEQYF. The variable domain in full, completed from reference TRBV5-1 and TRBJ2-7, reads KAGVTQTPRYLIKTRGQQVTLSCSPISGHRSVSWYQQTPGQGLQFLFEYFSETQRNKGNFPGRFSGRQFSNSRSEMNVSTLELGDSALYLCASSSGTSTYEQYFGPGTRLTVT.

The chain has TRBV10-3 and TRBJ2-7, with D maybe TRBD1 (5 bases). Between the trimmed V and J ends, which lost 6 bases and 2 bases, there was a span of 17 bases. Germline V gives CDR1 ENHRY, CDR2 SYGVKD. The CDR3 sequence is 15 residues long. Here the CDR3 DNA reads TGTGCCATCAGCCTAGGACCAGGGATAACCTACGAGCAGTACTTC. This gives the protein CAISLGPGITYEQYF.

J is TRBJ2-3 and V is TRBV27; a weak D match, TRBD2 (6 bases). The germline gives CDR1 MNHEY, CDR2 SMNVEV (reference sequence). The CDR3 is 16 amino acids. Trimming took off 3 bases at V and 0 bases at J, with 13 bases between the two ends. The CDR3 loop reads CASSFSSGLSTDTQYF. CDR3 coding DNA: TGTGCCAGCAGTTTCTCCTCGGGACTGAGCACAGATACGCAGTATTTT.

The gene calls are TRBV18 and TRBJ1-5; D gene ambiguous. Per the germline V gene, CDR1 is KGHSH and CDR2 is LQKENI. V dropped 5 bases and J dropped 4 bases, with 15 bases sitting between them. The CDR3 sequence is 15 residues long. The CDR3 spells CASSNVQTSNQPQHF. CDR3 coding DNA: TGTGCCAGCTCAAATGTCCAGACATCGAATCAGCCCCAGCATTTT.

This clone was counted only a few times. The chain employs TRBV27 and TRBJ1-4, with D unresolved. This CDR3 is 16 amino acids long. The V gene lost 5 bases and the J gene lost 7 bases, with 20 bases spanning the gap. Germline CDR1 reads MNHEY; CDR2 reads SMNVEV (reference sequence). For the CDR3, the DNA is TGTGCCAGCAGTCTTACCTCTCGTATCGATAGTGAAAAACTGTTTTTT. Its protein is CASSLTSRIDSEKLFF.

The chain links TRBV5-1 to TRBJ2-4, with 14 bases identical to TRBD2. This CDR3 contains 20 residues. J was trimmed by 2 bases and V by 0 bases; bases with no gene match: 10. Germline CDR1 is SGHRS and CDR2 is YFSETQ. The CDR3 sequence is CASSLANWGLAGESKNIQYF. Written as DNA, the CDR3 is TGCGCCAGCAGCTTGGCCAATTGGGGACTAGCGGGAGAATCCAAAAACATTCAGTACTTC.